This entry lists 27 T cell receptor beta chains sequenced from one sample in a study of T cell changes during pregnancy in multiple sclerosis. Only in-frame clones appear in the TCRdb table, and some are missing; sequencing was by immunoSEQ multiplex PCR. Among about 120,000 clones listed, around nine tenths were seen once. The specimen was peripheral blood, collected in the third trimester of pregnancy. The receptor source for this set is a female donor with multiple sclerosis, enrolled in a pregnancy study.

This clone was found once. DNA for the CDR3: TGTGCCAGCAGCCGGGACAGGGGACTTACTGGGGCCAACGTCCTGACTTTC. Its translation: CASSRDRGLTGANVLTF. V is TRBV2 and J is TRBJ2-6; TRBD1 matches at 10 bases. This CDR3 spans 17 amino acids. The germline V gene has CDR1 SNHLY and CDR2 FYNNEI. The junction had 7 bases not matched to a gene; V was cut back by 6 bases and J by 2 bases.

The rearrangement joins TRBV5-4 to TRBJ2-5; TRBD2 agrees at 11 bases. The V and J ends lost 4 bases and 4 bases, in that order; junction bases with no gene match: 3. There are 14 residues in the CDR3. Per germline, CDR1 SGHNT and CDR2 YYREEE (reference sequence). The CDR3 bases are TGTGCCAGCAGCCCGGGGACTAGCGGAGAGACCCAGTACTTC. Its protein is CASSPGTSGETQYF.

V and J are TRBV19 and TRBJ2-7, with a weak D call TRBD1 (6 bases). The CDR3 is made up of 14 amino acids. From germline, CDR1 is LNHDA and CDR2 SQIVND (reference sequence). The V end lost 1 base, the J end lost 9 bases, and 16 bases lay between the germline ends. The CDR3 bases are TGTGCCAGTAGTATAGTAGGGGGAGTACGCGGGCAGTACTTC. It is translated as CASSIVGGVRGQYF. Full variable domain (rest looked up from reference TRBV19 and TRBJ2-7): DGGITQSPKYLFRKEGQNVTLSCEQNLNHDAMYWYRQDPGQGLRLIYYSQIVNDFQKGDIAEGYSVSREKKESFPLTVTSAQKNPTAFYLCASSIVGGVRGQYFGPGTRLTVT.

The chain carries TRBV11-1 and TRBJ2-5; TRBD1 matches 7 bases. This CDR3 has 14 residues. The V gene's germline CDR1 is SGHAT and CDR2 FQDESV (reference sequence). Trimming at V came to 5 bases and at J to 1 base, leaving 4 bases not matched to a gene. The chain's CDR3 is CASSQGTVQETQYF. CDR3 nucleotide sequence: TGTGCCAGCAGCCAAGGGACAGTCCAAGAGACCCAGTACTTC.

This chain links TRBV25-1 with TRBJ2-1, with D tentatively TRBD2 (6 bases). Germline assignment: CDR1 MGHDK and CDR2 SYGVNS. V was pared by 3 bases and J by 5 bases, with 17 bases between. The CDR3 sequence is 16 residues long. The CDR3 reads CASSDPGTSSDNEQFF. The CDR3 DNA sequence: TGTGCCAGCAGTGACCCCGGGACTTCTAGCGACAATGAGCAGTTCTTC.

The J gene is TRBJ2-3, the V gene TRBV10-3; D ambiguous. The CDR3 runs to 13 residues. The V and J ends lost 3 bases and 2 bases respectively, with 6 bases between them. Germline loops: CDR1 ENHRY, CDR2 SYGVKD. The CDR3 DNA sequence: TGTGCCATCAGTGAAATCTTCACAGATACGCAGTATTTT. Translated, it gives CAISEIFTDTQYF.

The rearrangement joins TRBV6-1 to TRBJ2-1, with D possibly being TRBD1 (6 bases). Germline CDR1 is MNHNS and CDR2 is SASEGT. The CDR3 consists of 14 residues. V shed 4 bases and J shed 3 bases, with 10 bases lying between them. CDR3 sequence (DNA): TGTGCCAGCAGTGCGGGACAACTCTACAATGAGCAGTTCTTC. Translation: CASSAGQLYNEQFF.

V is TRBV6-1 and J is TRBJ2-3, with 8 bases identical to TRBD1. The CDR3 is 15 amino acids. Trimming removed 1 base from V and 2 bases from J; junction bases left unmatched: 2. Germline values: CDR1 MNHNS, CDR2 SASEGT. CDR3: CASSEGTGPTDTQYF. CDR3 DNA sequence: TGTGCCAGCAGTGAAGGGACAGGGCCCACAGATACGCAGTATTTT.

The rearrangement links TRBV7-9 to TRBJ2-6; D is uncertain. V gave up 3 bases and J gave up 0 bases, with 6 bases separating them. The V gene's germline CDR1 is SEHNR and CDR2 FQNEAQ (reference sequence). The CDR3 totals 15 residues. CDR3 DNA sequence: TGTGCCAGCAGCTTGGAGAGCTCTGGGGCCAACGTCCTGACTTTC. Its translation: CASSLESSGANVLTF.

This rearrangement joins TRBV28 to TRBJ1-1; no reliable D call. The germline V gene encodes CDR1 MDHEN and CDR2 SYDVKM. The V end was cut by 5 bases, the J end by 4 bases, with 11 bases between. The CDR3 covers 13 residues. As DNA, the CDR3 is TGTGCCAGCAGTCCTTTGGAGGGCACTGAAGCTTTCTTT. This sequence encodes CASSPLEGTEAFF.

The chain joins TRBV10-2 to TRBJ1-3; D might be TRBD1 (5 bases). The CDR3 totals 13 residues. V lost 8 bases and J 4 bases, leaving 12 bases between the germline ends. Germline assignment: CDR1 WSHSY and CDR2 SAAADI. Written as DNA, the CDR3 is TGCGCCAGCGGAGGGACGGAAGGAAACACCATATATTTT. Its translation is CASGGTEGNTIYF.

This chain links TRBV7-2 with TRBJ1-4, with 9 bases lining up with TRBD1. Germline-derived CDR1 and CDR2 are SGHTA and FQGNSA. The V segment lost 2 bases and the J segment 4 bases; nucleotides outside the gene matches: 11. This CDR3 is 18 amino acids long. CDR3 coding DNA: TGTGCCAGCAGCTTATGGACAGGGGCAACGGGGGGTAATGAAAAACTGTTTTTT. Amino acids: CASSLWTGATGGNEKLFF.

The rearrangement links TRBV5-5 to TRBJ1-1; TRBD1 might be the D (6 bases). With 0 bases removed from V and 6 bases from J, the gap between germline ends came to 18 bases. Per the germline V gene, CDR1 is SGHKS and CDR2 is YYEKEE (reference sequence). This CDR3 spans 16 amino acids. Here the CDR3 DNA reads TGTGCCAGCAGCTTGGTTGGTGGTCAGGGGTTAGCTGAAGCTTTCTTT. Translation: CASSLVGGQGLAEAFF.

The chain joins TRBV28 to TRBJ2-7; 8 nucleotides match TRBD1. In germline, CDR1 is MDHEN, CDR2 SYDVKM. V dropped 5 bases and J dropped 3; count of bases not matched to a gene: 12. The CDR3 is 16 residues long. CDR3 in amino acids: CASSQTRTGKGYEQYF. The CDR3 nucleotides read TGTGCCAGCAGTCAAACCAGGACAGGGAAGGGCTACGAGCAGTACTTC.

V and J are TRBV19 and TRBJ1-1; 8 bases align to TRBD1. Trimming at V came to 5 bases and at J to 10 bases, leaving 9 bases not matched to a gene. The CDR3 sequence is 13 residues long. Germline V gives CDR1 LNHDA, CDR2 SQIVND (reference sequence). CDR3 DNA sequence: TGTGCCAGTAGTTTTACCCAGGGGGCGCGAGCTTTCTTT. Protein product: CASSFTQGARAFF.

The J gene is TRBJ1-1, the V gene TRBV5-1; D gene unclear. CDR3 length: 14 amino acids. CDR1 SGHRS and CDR2 YFSETQ come from the germline V gene. V was cut by 0 bases and J by 4 bases, with 10 bases left in between. The CDR3 loop is CASSLGPGATEAFF. The CDR3, as DNA: TGCGCCAGCAGCTTGGGCCCCGGTGCCACTGAAGCTTTCTTT.

The chain carries TRBV14 and TRBJ2-5; maybe TRBD1 (6 bases). V shed 2 bases and J shed 1 base, with 11 bases lying between them. CDR1 is SGHDN, CDR2 FVKESK, per germline. The CDR3 is made up of 15 amino acids. CDR3 amino acids: CASSQWAGAQETQYF. CDR3 bases: TGTGCCAGCAGCCAATGGGCAGGGGCCCAAGAGACCCAGTACTTC.

This clone has a single count. The chain couples TRBV7-7 to TRBJ2-5; 10 bases agree with TRBD1. This CDR3 spans 14 amino acids. CDR1 and CDR2 (germline): SSHAT, FNYEAQ (reference sequence). The V and J ends lost 4 bases and 5 bases, in that order; junction bases with no gene match: 4. CDR3 in DNA: TGTGCCAGCAGCTCAGACAGGGGGCAGGAGACCCAGTACTTC. It codes for CASSSDRGQETQYF.

The gene calls are TRBV11-3 and TRBJ1-1; D is ambiguous. Germline V CDR1 and CDR2: SGHNT, YENEEA. CDR3 length: 13 residues. V lost 5 bases to trimming and J lost 5 bases, with 12 bases between them. CDR3 sequence (DNA): TGTGCCAGCAGCCAGGCTCCGGGAACTGAAGCTTTCTTT. The encoded protein is CASSQAPGTEAFF.

The count of this clone is one. The J gene is TRBJ1-2, the V gene TRBV6-5; 10 nucleotides line up with TRBD1. Germline assignment: CDR1 MNHEY and CDR2 SVGAGI. CDR3 length: 16 amino acids. Trimming removed 0 bases from V and 5 bases from J; junction bases left unmatched: 6. CDR3 sequence reads: CASSYSSGTGVYGYTF. CDR3 bases: TGTGCCAGCAGTTACTCGAGTGGGACAGGGGTATATGGCTACACCTTC.

V is TRBV6-5 and J is TRBJ2-7, with a possible D match to TRBD2 (5 bases). The germline V gene encodes CDR1 MNHEY and CDR2 SVGAGI. Trimming took 6 bases from V and 0 from J, leaving 15 bases between them. This CDR3 has 15 amino acids. The CDR3 nucleotides are TGTGCCAGCAGCGCACCGGGAAGGAGCTCCTACGAGCAGTACTTC. Amino acids: CASSAPGRSSYEQYF.

This chain joins TRBV5-1 and TRBJ2-1; 7 nucleotides agree with TRBD2. Per germline, CDR1 SGHRS and CDR2 YFSETQ. This CDR3 comprises 14 residues. Trimming cost V 2 bases and J 2 bases; bases outside gene matches: 1. The CDR3 DNA is TGCGCCAGCAGCTTTGGGGGGGCCTACAATGAGCAGTTCTTC. It codes for CASSFGGAYNEQFF.

V usage is TRBV5-1 and J usage is TRBJ2-7; 8 nucleotides match TRBD2. After removal of 3 bases from V and 9 bases from J, the junction contained 11 bases not matched to a gene. The length of the CDR3 is 14 residues. Germline values: CDR1 SGHRS, CDR2 YFSETQ. The CDR3 sequence is CASSSTSDSSRQYF. The CDR3 DNA is TGCGCCAGCAGCTCGACTAGCGACAGTTCTCGGCAGTACTTC.

V and J are TRBV10-3 and TRBJ2-7; 7 nucleotides align to TRBD2. The CDR3 runs 15 residues. J was trimmed by 0 bases and V by 4 bases; bases with no gene match: 6. Germline loops: CDR1 ENHRY, CDR2 SYGVKD. As DNA, the CDR3 is TGTGCCATCAGTGGTGGGGCGGGGGTCTCCTACGAGCAGTACTTC. Protein sequence: CAISGGAGVSYEQYF.

The chain couples TRBV20-1 to TRBJ2-5; D is uncertain. Trimming removed 6 bases at V and 3 bases at J, with 8 bases between. CDR3 length: 11 residues. Germline V gives CDR1 DFQATT, CDR2 SNEGSKA (reference sequence). DNA for the CDR3: TGCAGTGCCAGAATAGAAGAGACCCAGTACTTC. Residues: CSARIEETQYF.

The chain links TRBV10-3 to TRBJ2-1; 13 bases fit TRBD2. V was pared by 7 bases and J by 4 bases, with 13 bases of the junction left unmatched. The CDR3 loop spans 18 amino acids. Per germline, CDR1 ENHRY and CDR2 SYGVKD. The chain's CDR3 is CAITPAPGLAGDYNEQFF. CDR3 nucleotide sequence: TGTGCCATCACCCCTGCCCCCGGACTAGCGGGGGATTACAATGAGCAGTTCTTC.

The chain carries TRBV5-8 and TRBJ1-5; 7 bases are a match to TRBD1. This CDR3 has 15 amino acids. The germline V gene has CDR1 SGHTS and CDR2 YDEGEE. Trimming cost V 4 bases and J 7 bases; bases outside gene matches: 11. This chain's CDR3 is CASSNRDRDGQPQHF. In nucleotides, the CDR3 is TGTGCCAGCAGCAACCGCGACAGGGATGGACAGCCCCAGCATTTT.